These 23 T cell receptor beta chains came from one sample sequenced in a study of CD8 T cells in ankylosing spondylitis. MiXCR was run by TCRdb on the 5' RACE reads, yielding one entry per CDR3 protein. The data contain roughly 230,000 distinct CDR3 sequences, 15% to 20% of them seen just once; the ten biggest clones take up around 30%. Material for sequencing was blood, either unsorted or a sorted T cell fraction (not recorded which). These receptors originate from a male donor with ankylosing spondylitis or in good health (not recorded which).

The J gene is TRBJ2-7, the V gene TRBV5-6, with TRBD1 matching 9 bases. The CDR3 is made up of 17 amino acids. CDR1 and CDR2 from the germline V gene are SGHDT and YYEEEE. The V and J ends lost 0 bases and 2 bases, in that order; junction bases with no gene match: 9. The CDR3 DNA reads TGTGCCAGCAGCTTGGCCTCCGGACAGGGGAACCCCTACGAGCAGTACTTC. This encodes CASSLASGQGNPYEQYF.

V is TRBV12-3 or TRBV12-4 and J is TRBJ2-1, with D possibly being TRBD1 (5 bases). V was cut by 1 base and J by 6 bases, with 10 bases left in between. The CDR3 has 14 amino acids. CDR3 DNA sequence: TGTGCCAGCAGTTTAGTAGGGGCTATCAATGAGCAGTTCTTC. It encodes CASSLVGAINEQFF.

The V gene is TRBV29-1, the J gene TRBJ2-5; TRBD1 is a possible D gene (5 bases). V was trimmed by 0 bases and J by 3 bases, leaving 14 bases between them. The CDR3 is 15 residues long. Per germline, CDR1 SQVTM and CDR2 ANQGSEA. The CDR3: CSVEDVREVKETQYF. In DNA, the CDR3 is TGCAGCGTTGAAGATGTCAGGGAAGTTAAAGAGACCCAGTACTTC.

This clonotype was found a few times. V is TRBV7-9 and J is TRBJ1-3, with 8 nucleotides matching TRBD1. V was clipped by 5 bases and J by 6 bases; unmatched bases: 6. Per the germline V gene, CDR1 is SEHNR and CDR2 is FQNEAQ (reference sequence). This CDR3 contains 14 residues. CDR3 DNA: TGTGCCAGCAGCCCACCCCAGGGGGCAAACACCATATATTTT. This codes for CASSPPQGANTIYF.

This chain uses TRBV5-1 with TRBJ2-7, with D possibly being TRBD1 or TRBD2 (5 bases each). The CDR3 consists of 13 residues. Germline V gene data show CDR1 as SGHRS and CDR2 as YFSETQ. Trimming removed 0 bases from V and 7 bases from J, with 11 bases in between. The chain's CDR3 is CASSLVEGSEQYF. CDR3 in DNA: TGCGCCAGCAGCTTGGTTGAGGGGAGTGAGCAGTACTTC. Variable domain in full (rest from reference TRBV5-1 and TRBJ2-7): KAGVTQTPRYLIKTRGQQVTLSCSPISGHRSVSWYQQTPGQGLQFLFEYFSETQRNKGNFPGRFSGRQFSNSRSEMNVSTLELGDSALYLCASSLVEGSEQYFGPGTRLTVT.

The rearrangement joins TRBV7-2 to TRBJ2-4; TRBD1 might be the D (6 bases). This CDR3 region has 13 residues. From germline, CDR1 is SGHTA and CDR2 FQGNSA. Trimming stripped 1 base from V and 8 bases from J, with 9 bases between. The CDR3 DNA is TGTGCCAGCAGCTTAGACAGGGAAGACATTCAGTACTTC. Its protein product is CASSLDREDIQYF.

This clonotype was found a few times. V usage is TRBV28 and J usage is TRBJ2-2; no firm D call. V lost 4 bases to trimming and J lost 5 bases, with 14 bases between them. Per the germline V gene, CDR1 is MDHEN and CDR2 is SYDVKM. The CDR3 runs to 15 residues. CDR3 sequence: CASSSPGQETGELFF. In DNA form, the CDR3 reads TGTGCCAGCAGTTCCCCCGGGCAGGAGACCGGGGAGCTGTTTTTT.

Ten or more counts support this clonotype. The gene calls are TRBV5-5 and TRBJ2-7; D perhaps matches TRBD2 (6 bases). Trimming shortened V by 3 bases and J by 3 bases, and 16 bases separated the two germline ends. The CDR3 loop spans 15 amino acids. Germline V gene sequence: CDR1 SGHKS, CDR2 YYEKEE (reference sequence). As DNA, the CDR3 is TGTGCCAGCAGCTCTTACAGCGGGCTAGACTACGAGCAGTACTTC. Translating gives CASSSYSGLDYEQYF.

The rearrangement links TRBV27 to TRBJ2-7, with TRBD1 as a possible D gene (6 bases). V was clipped by 5 bases and J by 8 bases, with 22 bases between them. Germline V CDR1 and CDR2: MNHEY, SMNVEV (reference sequence). CDR3 length equals 15 residues. CDR3 amino acids: CASSPLENTGTQQYF. CDR3 in DNA: TGTGCCAGCAGTCCACTTGAAAATACAGGGACGCAGCAGTACTTC.

The chain uses TRBV21-1 and TRBJ2-7; the table's D gene call, TRBD1, was not cross checked with the DNA. TRBV21-1 corresponds to a pseudogene. The CDR3 contains 13 residues. CDR3: CASIRDRTYEQYF. The CDR3 DNA reads TGTGCCAGCATCCGGGACAGGACCTACGAGCAGTACTTC.

The V gene is TRBV5-1, the J gene TRBJ2-1; 8 nucleotides agree with TRBD2. After removal of 0 bases from V and 0 bases from J, the junction contained 11 bases not matched to a gene. Looked up from germline, CDR1 is SGHRS and CDR2 is YFSETQ. There are 19 residues in the CDR3. The DNA of the CDR3 is TGCGCCAGCAGCTTGGCCCTAGCGGGTCCGTATAGCTCCTACAATGAGCAGTTCTTC. This gives the protein CASSLALAGPYSSYNEQFF.

With respect to this clonotype: Since a much larger clone is just one base distant, this may be a read error. The chain is built from TRBV12-3 or TRBV12-4 and TRBJ2-7, with 10 bases lining up with TRBD1. The CDR3 length is 15 residues. The CDR3 loop reads CASSTGQGDPYGQYF. The CDR3 DNA reads TGTGCCAGCAGCACCGGACAGGGGGACCCCTACGGGCAGTACTTC.

V and J are TRBV29-1 and TRBJ1-1; D not resolved. V was clipped by 3 bases and J by 7 bases, with 6 bases between them. This CDR3 comprises 10 residues. Germline-derived CDR1 and CDR2 are SQVTM and ANQGSEA. The CDR3 DNA sequence: TGCAGCGTTGATTCGAGTGAAGCTTTCTTT. Translation gives CSVDSSEAFF.

At least ten counts were recorded for this clonotype. The rearrangement uses TRBV5-1 and TRBJ2-2; no reliable D call. The CDR3 is 13 residues long. In germline, CDR1 is SGHRS, CDR2 YFSETQ. The V end was cut by 1 base, the J end by 4 bases, with 5 bases between. The CDR3 DNA follows: TGCGCCAGCAGCTTGCCGATCACCGGGGAGCTGTTTTTT. It translates to CASSLPITGELFF.

This rearrangement joins TRBV2 to TRBJ2-1; 7 bases are shared with TRBD2. J gave up 5 bases and V 6 bases, and 7 bases lay outside the gene matches. CDR1 is SNHLY and CDR2 is FYNNEI in the germline V gene. There are 14 residues in the CDR3. The CDR3 protein is CASSLGLEDNEQFF. CDR3 DNA: TGTGCCAGCAGCCTCGGACTAGAGGACAATGAGCAGTTCTTC.

This sequence joins TRBV12-3 or TRBV12-4 and TRBJ2-7; 11 bases agree with TRBD2. V trimming: 5 bases; J trimming: 6 bases; junction bases outside the gene matches: 9. The CDR3 sequence is 15 residues long. CDR3 DNA sequence: TGTGCCAGCAGTCAACTAGCGGGAGTCTTTGGCGAGCAGTACTTC. It translates to CASSQLAGVFGEQYF.

Only a few counts were recorded for this clonotype. The chain recombines TRBV11-2 with TRBJ2-1, with D maybe TRBD2 (6 bases). Looked up from germline, CDR1 is SGHAT and CDR2 is FQNNGV. V lost 4 bases and J 3 bases, leaving 19 bases between the germline ends. The CDR3 extends over 17 amino acids. The CDR3 nucleotides read TGTGCCAGCAGCTCCCCCCCGAGGGAGGTAGACTACAATGAGCAGTTCTTC. This sequence encodes CASSSPPREVDYNEQFF.

J is TRBJ2-1 and V is TRBV15; D is unclear. V was clipped by 5 bases and J by 2 bases, with 16 bases between them. Germline CDR1 and CDR2: LNHNV and YYDKDF (reference sequence). This CDR3 contains 16 residues. CDR3 amino acids: CATSERKGSPYNEQFF. In DNA, the CDR3 is TGTGCCACCAGCGAGAGGAAGGGCTCCCCCTACAATGAGCAGTTCTTC.

The genes are TRBV4-1 and TRBJ2-2; 10 nucleotides agree with TRBD2. J was trimmed by 4 bases and V by 4 bases; bases with no gene match: 3. Germline CDR1 is MGHRA and CDR2 is YSYEKL. The CDR3 consists of 15 residues. This chain's CDR3 is CASSLAGGPTGELFF. The CDR3 DNA reads TGCGCCAGCAGCCTAGCGGGAGGACCCACCGGGGAGCTGTTTTTT.

This clonotype was detected once. V usage is TRBV28 and J usage is TRBJ2-1; D perhaps matches TRBD2 (6 bases). The CDR3 loop spans 12 amino acids. Germline V lookup: CDR1 MDHEN, CDR2 SYDVKM. Trimming left V 10 bases short and J 6 bases short, with 13 bases between. The CDR3 nucleotides are TGTGCCACGGACTATCCGGTCAATGAGCAGTTCTTC. This gives the protein CATDYPVNEQFF.

This clonotype has a handful of counts. The chain uses TRBV4-2 and TRBJ2-6; 11 bases align to TRBD2. Germline-derived CDR1 and CDR2 are LGHNA and YNFKEQ. Trimming removed 0 bases from V and 5 bases from J; junction bases left unmatched: 6. The CDR3 is 18 residues long. The CDR3 DNA reads TGTGCCAGCAGCCAAGAGTGGCTAGCGGGAGGTTGGGCCAACGTCCTGACTTTC. As protein: CASSQEWLAGGWANVLTF.

The chain combines TRBV27 with TRBJ2-1, with 12 bases aligning to TRBD2. This CDR3 has 17 residues. CDR1 MNHEY and CDR2 SMNVEV come from the germline V gene (reference sequence). Trimming took 4 bases from V and 1 from J; bases not matched to a gene: 5. This CDR3 is CASSSGLAGLSYNEQFF. DNA for the CDR3: TGTGCCAGCAGTTCAGGACTAGCGGGACTGTCCTACAATGAGCAGTTCTTC.

This chain links TRBV12-3 or TRBV12-4 with TRBJ1-6, with D hard to call. The length of the CDR3 is 14 residues. V was pared by 3 bases and J by 8 bases, with 11 bases between. For the CDR3, the DNA is TGTGCCAGCAGTTTTTCCCCGTCAGATTCACCCCTCCACTTT. Its translation is CASSFSPSDSPLHF.